This T cell receptor beta chain emerged from a study of Tregs in tolerant kidney transplant recipients. Whole-study context: Mixed chimerism was transient after nonmyeloablative marrow transplants from related graft donors.

Points on this clone: The antigen is unknown. With the read ending 3 residues before the CDR3 end, the germline J gene is used to fill in that end.

Clones were sequenced by immunoSEQ multiplex PCR, and TCRdb holds only the in-frame ones, with some missing. This sample lists some 31,000 clones; its ten largest clones have under 9%. The CDR3 extends over 15 amino acids. Germline CDR1 is SNHLY and CDR2 is FYNNEI. V lost 2 bases, J lost 1 base, and 9 bases lay in between. Regarding the study as a whole: In tolerant patients, donor-specific Tregs outgrew total Tregs, suggesting antigen-driven expansion.

This sequence joins TRBV2 and TRBJ2-4, with D possibly matching TRBD2 (6 bases). The sample consisted of CD8+ T cells from blood, taken before the transplant. This receptor was taken from a human donor who received a combined kidney and bone marrow transplant. The CDR3 bases that were read are TGTGCCAGCAGTGAAACGGGGGTCGCCAAAAACATT. Its translation: CASSETGVAKNI. From start to end, the CDR3 is CASSETGVAKNIQYF. Based on the CDR3 plus reference TRBV2 and TRBJ2-4, the full variable domain is EPEVTQTPSHQVTQMGQEVILRCVPISNHLYFYWYRQILGQKVEFLVSFYNNEISEKSEIFDDQFSVERPDGSNFTLKIRSTKLEDSAMYFCASSETGVAKNIQYFGAGTRLSVL.